This T cell receptor beta chain was captured in a study of blood T cell repertoires in COVID-19. Trimming cost V 8 bases and J 5 bases, with 24 bases left between them. The CDR3 consists of 16 residues. Looked up from germline, CDR1 is LGHDT and CDR2 is YNNKEL (reference sequence). Per the original methods: Estimation of nucleated cell counts relied on the amplification of reference gene primers. Here immunoSEQ multiplex PCR was the method, and the copy in TCRdb shows in-frame clones only, minus some. That table is the source of V, J and clone size, and D and trimming were worked out from the DNA. The sample carries approximately 100,000 clones, approximately 82% recorded once.

The chain uses TRBV3-1 (or the pseudogene TRBV3-2) and TRBJ1-1; the D gene is possibly TRBD1 (6 bases). Sequencing used peripheral blood. This TCR derives from a woman at least 80 years old with active or convalescent COVID-19. The CDR3 reads CASHGPIGGRGTEAFF. In DNA, the CDR3 is TGTGCCAGCCACGGCCCCATAGGGGGAAGGGGAACTGAAGCTTTCTTT.